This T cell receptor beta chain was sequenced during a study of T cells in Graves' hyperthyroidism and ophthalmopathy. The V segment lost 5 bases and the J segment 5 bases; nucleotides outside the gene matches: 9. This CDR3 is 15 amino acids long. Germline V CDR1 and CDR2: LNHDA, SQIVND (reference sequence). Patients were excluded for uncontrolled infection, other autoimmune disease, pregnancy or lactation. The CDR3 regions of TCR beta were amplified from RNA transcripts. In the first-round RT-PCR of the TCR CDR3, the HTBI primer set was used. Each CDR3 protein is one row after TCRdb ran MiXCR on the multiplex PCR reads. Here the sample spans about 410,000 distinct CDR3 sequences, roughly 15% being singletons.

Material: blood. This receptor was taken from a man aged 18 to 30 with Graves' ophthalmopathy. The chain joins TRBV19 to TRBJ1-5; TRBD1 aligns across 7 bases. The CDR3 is CASSERAGGHQPQHF. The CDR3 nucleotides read TGTGCCAGTAGTGAGCGGGCAGGGGGTCATCAGCCCCAGCATTTT.